Listed here are 27 T cell receptor beta chains from one sample, sequenced in a study of cytotoxic CD8 clonotypes in ibrutinib-treated CLL. Measured with immunoSEQ multiplex PCR; TCRdb has only the in-frame clones, and not every one. The repertoire has almost 85,000 clones, 85% to 90% of them found once; the top ten carry around 5%. Sample: PBMCs, taken before ibrutinib treatment. Receptor source: a human donor with chronic lymphocytic leukemia.

The genes are TRBV5-4 and TRBJ2-1, with D possibly TRBD1 on 6 matching bases. V lost 0 bases and J 2 bases, leaving 15 bases between the germline ends. The germline gives CDR1 SGHNT, CDR2 YYREEE (reference sequence). The CDR3 extends over 17 amino acids. CDR3 sequence (DNA): TGTGCCAGCAGCTTGGGTGGGGGCTTTAGCACCTACAATGAGCAGTTCTTC. This encodes CASSLGGGFSTYNEQFF.

The rearrangement links TRBV7-6 to TRBJ2-3; the D is unclear. There are 19 residues in the CDR3. CDR1 is SGHVS, CDR2 FNYEAQ, per germline. V dropped 6 bases and J dropped 0 bases, with 25 bases sitting between them. The CDR3 nucleotides read TGTGCCAGCAGTAAAAAACCGATCTCAGAAGGGTCTAGCACAGATACGCAGTATTTT. Translating it yields CASSKKPISEGSSTDTQYF.

The chain uses TRBV2 and TRBJ2-7; D might be TRBD2 (5 bases). This CDR3 has 16 amino acids. Germline CDR1 SNHLY, CDR2 FYNNEI. Trimming pared 1 base from V and 0 bases from J, leaving 13 bases between. CDR3 protein: CASSEGNRENSYEQYF. The CDR3 DNA is TGTGCCAGCAGTGAAGGTAACCGGGAAAACTCCTACGAGCAGTACTTC.

The chain combines TRBV29-1 with TRBJ2-5; 8 nucleotides agree with TRBD2. The CDR3 totals 12 residues. Trimming took 6 bases from V and 7 from J; bases not matched to a gene: 7. Germline loops: CDR1 SQVTM, CDR2 ANQGSEA. CDR3 sequence reads: CSVHTSGTTQYF. The DNA for the CDR3 is TGCAGCGTCCATACTAGCGGAACGACCCAGTACTTC.

The chain combines TRBV6-1 with TRBJ1-1; D may be TRBD1 (6 bases). The CDR3 is 15 amino acids. Trimming stripped 7 bases from V and 1 base from J, with 16 bases between. Germline V gene sequence: CDR1 MNHNS, CDR2 SASEGT. The CDR3 nucleotides read TGTGCCAGCACCCCGGGGGGGGCGCGGAACACTGAAGCTTTCTTT. Protein: CASTPGGARNTEAFF.

The V gene is TRBV18, the J gene TRBJ1-2; 8 nucleotides align to TRBD1. V was pared by 4 bases and J by 3 bases, with 7 bases of the junction left unmatched. Germline V gene sequence: CDR1 KGHSH, CDR2 LQKENI. The CDR3 spans 15 residues. The DNA of the CDR3 is TGTGCCAGCTCACTCTCGACAGGGGCCTACTATGGCTACACCTTC. This codes for CASSLSTGAYYGYTF. The complete variable domain, with remaining parts taken from reference TRBV18 and TRBJ1-2, reads NAGVMQNPRHLVRRRGQEARLRCSPMKGHSHVYWYRQLPEEGLKFMVYLQKENIIDESGMPKERFSAEFPKEGPSILRIQQVVRGDSAAYFCASSLSTGAYYGYTFGSGTRLTVV.

The chain carries TRBV19 and TRBJ2-2, with 7 positions matching TRBD2. Germline lookup yields CDR1 LNHDA and CDR2 SQIVND (reference sequence). CDR3 length: 13 amino acids. V was pared by 5 bases and J by 3 bases, with 0 bases of the junction left unmatched. The CDR3 DNA follows: TGTGCCAGTAGTGCGGGGGACACCGGGGAGCTGTTTTTT. This sequence encodes CASSAGDTGELFF.

This CDR3 is CASSEQGWEQYF. The DNA for the CDR3 is TGTGCCAGCAGTGAACAGGGTTGGGAGCAGTACTTC. The chain combines TRBV25-1 with TRBJ2-7, with a weak D call TRBD1 (5 bases). This CDR3 contains 12 residues. V was trimmed by 2 bases and J by 7 bases, leaving 9 bases between them. The germline V gene has CDR1 MGHDK and CDR2 SYGVNS.

The chain couples TRBV18 to TRBJ2-6, with 8 positions matching TRBD1. The V segment lost 3 bases and the J segment 0 bases; nucleotides outside the gene matches: 4. Germline values: CDR1 KGHSH, CDR2 LQKENI. The CDR3 runs 17 residues. CDR3 nucleotides: TGTGCCAGCTCACCTCAGGGGGCAAGCTCTGGGGCCAACGTCCTGACTTTC. Translated: CASSPQGASSGANVLTF. The full variable domain, rest sourced from reference TRBV18 and TRBJ2-6, is NAGVMQNPRHLVRRRGQEARLRCSPMKGHSHVYWYRQLPEEGLKFMVYLQKENIIDESGMPKERFSAEFPKEGPSILRIQQVVRGDSAAYFCASSPQGASSGANVLTFGAGSRLTVL.

This rearrangement joins TRBV19 to TRBJ1-2; 11 positions agree with TRBD1. V shed 7 bases and J 4 bases; nucleotides not matched to a gene: 2. The CDR3 runs 13 residues. CDR1 is LNHDA and CDR2 is SQIVND in the germline V gene (reference sequence). CDR3 residues: CASMGTGGYGYTF. The CDR3 coding sequence is TGTGCCAGTATGGGGACAGGGGGCTATGGCTACACCTTC.

J is TRBJ2-2 and V is TRBV4-1; D remains ambiguous. The CDR3 extends over 14 amino acids. The ends were cut back, 2 bases at V and 0 bases at J, with 4 bases in the middle. Looked up from germline, CDR1 is MGHRA and CDR2 is YSYEKL. The CDR3 loop reads CASSQLTNTGELFF. The CDR3 DNA sequence: TGCGCCAGCAGCCAACTAACGAACACCGGGGAGCTGTTTTTT.

The chain is built from TRBV30 and TRBJ2-5, with D unclear. CDR1 is GTSNPN, CDR2 SVGIG, per germline (reference sequence). The CDR3 loop spans 11 amino acids. V lost 0 bases and J 5 bases, leaving 4 bases between the germline ends. The CDR3 reads CAWSVRETQYF. CDR3 DNA: TGTGCCTGGAGTGTACGGGAGACCCAGTACTTC.

The chain is built from TRBV27 and TRBJ1-2; 8 positions agree with TRBD1. J lost 0 bases, V lost 5 bases, and 2 bases had no gene match. Germline lookup yields CDR1 MNHEY and CDR2 SMNVEV (reference sequence). The CDR3 is 14 amino acids. CDR3 loop: CASSTQGANYGYTF. For the CDR3, the DNA is TGTGCCAGCAGTACACAGGGGGCTAACTATGGCTACACCTTC.

The CDR3 reads CASSVADSLGTNEKLFF. The CDR3 DNA reads TGTGCCAGCAGCGTAGCAGACAGTTTGGGAACTAATGAAAAACTGTTTTTT. The rearrangement joins TRBV9 to TRBJ1-4; tentative D call: TRBD1 (5 bases). CDR1 is SGDLS and CDR2 is YYNGEE in the germline V gene. The CDR3 totals 17 residues. V dropped 0 bases and J dropped 1 base, with 13 bases sitting between them.

The V call is TRBV19, the J call TRBJ1-5; tentatively, D is TRBD1 (5 bases). There are 17 residues in the CDR3. Trimming removed 3 bases from V and 1 base from J, with 16 bases in between. Germline CDR1 and CDR2: LNHDA and SQIVND (reference sequence). The CDR3 is CASSIPTRGGSNQPQHF. As DNA, the CDR3 is TGTGCCAGTAGTATCCCCACGAGGGGAGGGAGCAATCAGCCCCAGCATTTT.

This clone came up a few times. This chain uses TRBV5-1 with TRBJ2-7, with D possibly matching TRBD2 (6 bases). The V gene lost 3 bases and the J gene lost 3 bases, with 10 bases spanning the gap. Germline V gene lookup returns CDR1 SGHRS and CDR2 YFSETQ. The CDR3 covers 13 residues. CDR3 DNA: TGCGCCAGCAGCTCCCCCGGGGGCTACGAGCAGTACTTC. This encodes CASSSPGGYEQYF.

The chain has TRBV6-1 and TRBJ2-7; no reliable D call. This CDR3 is built from 14 residues. Trimming cost V 1 base and J 3 bases, with 10 bases left between them. CDR1 and CDR2 (germline): MNHNS, SASEGT. CDR3: CASSEGSRVYEQYF. The DNA for the CDR3 is TGTGCCAGCAGTGAAGGATCCAGAGTCTACGAGCAGTACTTC.

This chain uses TRBV2 with TRBJ2-7; 11 nucleotides match TRBD2. The CDR3 length is 14 residues. Germline CDR1 is SNHLY and CDR2 is FYNNEI. V gave up 8 bases and J gave up 4 bases; unmatched junction bases: 7. CDR3 residues: CASDLAGGRYEQYF. In nucleotides, the CDR3 is TGTGCCAGCGATCTAGCGGGAGGCAGGTACGAGCAGTACTTC.

The chain recombines TRBV27 with TRBJ1-1, with unresolved D. Germline V gene lookup returns CDR1 MNHEY and CDR2 SMNVEV (reference sequence). The CDR3 is 15 residues long. V was clipped by 5 bases and J by 5 bases, with 18 bases between them. The CDR3 DNA is TGTGCCAGCAGTCCTCTGGTGGATTTTGGGACTGAAGCTTTCTTT. As protein: CASSPLVDFGTEAFF.

This chain uses TRBV28 with TRBJ1-5; no reliable D call. CDR1 and CDR2 (germline): MDHEN, SYDVKM. V shed 3 bases and J shed 7 bases, with 13 bases lying between them. The CDR3 has 14 amino acids. CDR3 sequence: CASSFDPGGQPQHF. CDR3 coding DNA: TGTGCCAGCAGTTTTGACCCGGGCGGCCAGCCCCAGCATTTT.

Regarding this clone: Other DNA sequences within the sample encode an identical CDR3. The rearrangement joins TRBV6-1 to TRBJ2-5, with 13 bases matching TRBD2. With V trimmed by 6 bases and J by 4 bases, 5 bases remained unmatched. The CDR3 contains 15 residues. CDR1 and CDR2 from the germline V gene are MNHNS and SASEGT. The CDR3 loop reads CASRDRLAGGETQYF. The CDR3 DNA reads as TGTGCCAGCAGAGACAGACTAGCGGGAGGAGAGACCCAGTACTTC.

The V call is TRBV27, the J call TRBJ2-7, with TRBD1 matching over 10 bases. V was pared by 6 bases and J by 5 bases, with 10 bases of the junction left unmatched. Germline V gene sequence: CDR1 MNHEY, CDR2 SMNVEV (reference sequence). CDR3 length: 15 residues. CDR3 region: CASRGRSTGGHEQYF. In DNA form, the CDR3 reads TGTGCCAGCAGGGGACGATCGACAGGGGGCCACGAGCAGTACTTC.

This chain joins TRBV30 and TRBJ2-7, with D hard to call. The CDR3 contains 12 residues. Germline V lookup: CDR1 GTSNPN, CDR2 SVGIG (reference sequence). V was trimmed by 1 base and J by 3 bases, leaving 7 bases between them. The chain's CDR3 is CAWSGRLYEQYF. In DNA form, the CDR3 reads TGTGCCTGGAGTGGTCGGCTCTACGAGCAGTACTTC.

This chain uses TRBV5-1 with TRBJ2-1; possibly TRBD1 for D (6 bases). Germline V gene lookup returns CDR1 SGHRS and CDR2 YFSETQ. This CDR3 region has 19 residues. Between the trimmed V and J ends, which lost 4 bases and 5 bases, there was a span of 28 bases. The CDR3 here is CASSRLGTTGTRKDNEQFF. DNA of the CDR3: TGCGCCAGCAGCCGCTTGGGAACCACCGGGACACGGAAGGACAATGAGCAGTTCTTC.

The gene calls are TRBV25-1 and TRBJ2-7; 7 positions agree with TRBD1. V was clipped by 0 bases and J by 3 bases; unmatched bases: 11. The CDR3 length is 17 residues. CDR1 is MGHDK, CDR2 SYGVNS, per germline. CDR3 sequence reads: CASSEYSLRGQHYEQYF. In DNA form, the CDR3 reads TGTGCCAGCAGTGAATATTCCTTACGGGGACAGCACTACGAGCAGTACTTC.

As DNA, the CDR3 is TGCAGCGTTGGGGGAAGCACAGATACGCAGTATTTT. It yields the protein CSVGGSTDTQYF. The rearrangement joins TRBV29-1 to TRBJ2-3; the D is unclear. The length of the CDR3 is 12 residues. From germline, CDR1 is SQVTM and CDR2 ANQGSEA. V gave up 4 bases and J gave up 0 bases, with 5 bases separating them.

The chain couples TRBV5-4 to TRBJ1-2, with TRBD1 as a possible D gene (5 bases). Trimming removed 4 bases from V and 6 bases from J, with 25 bases in between. There are 17 residues in the CDR3. Looked up from germline, CDR1 is SGHNT and CDR2 is YYREEE (reference sequence). This CDR3 is CASSLSKIQGGPDGYTF. The CDR3 DNA reads as TGTGCCAGCAGCCTCTCAAAGATCCAGGGAGGCCCTGATGGCTACACCTTC.